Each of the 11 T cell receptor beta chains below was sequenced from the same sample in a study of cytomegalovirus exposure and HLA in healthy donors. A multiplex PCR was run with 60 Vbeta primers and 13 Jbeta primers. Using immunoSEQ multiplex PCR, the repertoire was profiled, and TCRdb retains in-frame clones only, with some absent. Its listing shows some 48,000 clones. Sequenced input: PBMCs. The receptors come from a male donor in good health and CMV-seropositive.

CDR3 protein: CASSQGQGGSTEAFF. The CDR3 DNA sequence: TGTGCCAGCTCACAGGGACAGGGGGGATCCACTGAAGCTTTCTTT. The genes are TRBV18 and TRBJ1-1; 11 bases align to TRBD1. The CDR3 sequence is 15 residues long. Looked up from germline, CDR1 is KGHSH and CDR2 is LQKENI. V shed 4 bases, J shed 4 bases, and the junction held 5 bases outside the gene matches.

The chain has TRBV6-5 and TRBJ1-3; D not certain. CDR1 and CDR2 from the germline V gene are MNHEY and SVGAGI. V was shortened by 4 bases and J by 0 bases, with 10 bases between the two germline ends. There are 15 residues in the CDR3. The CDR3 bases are TGTGCCAGCAGTTCTACAGTAGACTCTGGAAACACCATATATTTT. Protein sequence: CASSSTVDSGNTIYF.

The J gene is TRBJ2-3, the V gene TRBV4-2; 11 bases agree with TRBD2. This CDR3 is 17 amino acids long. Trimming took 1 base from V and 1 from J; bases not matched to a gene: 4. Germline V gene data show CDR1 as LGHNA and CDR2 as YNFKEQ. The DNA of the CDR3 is TGTGCCAGCAGCCAAGTACTAGCGGGGGAGGGCACAGATACGCAGTATTTT. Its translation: CASSQVLAGEGTDTQYF.

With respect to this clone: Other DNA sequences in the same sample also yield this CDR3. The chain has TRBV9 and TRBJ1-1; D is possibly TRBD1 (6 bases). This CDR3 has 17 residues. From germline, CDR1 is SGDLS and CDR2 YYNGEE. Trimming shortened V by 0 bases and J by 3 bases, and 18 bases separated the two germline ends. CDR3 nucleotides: TGTGCCAGCAGCGTAGAGGGACAAGGGGCTTTAGACACTGAAGCTTTCTTT. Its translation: CASSVEGQGALDTEAFF. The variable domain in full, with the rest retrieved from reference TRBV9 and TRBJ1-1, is DSGVTQTPKHLITATGQRVTLRCSPRSGDLSVYWYQQSLDQGLQFLIQYYNGEERAKGNILERFSAQQFPDLHSELNLSSLELGDSALYFCASSVEGQGALDTEAFFGQGTRLTVV.

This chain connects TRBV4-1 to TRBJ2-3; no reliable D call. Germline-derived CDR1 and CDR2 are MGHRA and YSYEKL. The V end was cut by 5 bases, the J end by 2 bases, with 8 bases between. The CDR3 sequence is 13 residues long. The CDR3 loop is CASSTYDTDTQYF. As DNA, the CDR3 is TGCGCCAGCAGCACCTATGACACAGATACGCAGTATTTT.

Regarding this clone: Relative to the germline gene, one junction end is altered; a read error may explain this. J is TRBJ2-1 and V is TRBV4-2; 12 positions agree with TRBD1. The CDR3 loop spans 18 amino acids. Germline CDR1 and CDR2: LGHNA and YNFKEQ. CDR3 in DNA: TGTGCCAGCAGCCAAGCCGCCGGGACAGGGGGCACCTATAATGAGCAGTTCTTC. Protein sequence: CASSQAAGTGGTYNEQFF.

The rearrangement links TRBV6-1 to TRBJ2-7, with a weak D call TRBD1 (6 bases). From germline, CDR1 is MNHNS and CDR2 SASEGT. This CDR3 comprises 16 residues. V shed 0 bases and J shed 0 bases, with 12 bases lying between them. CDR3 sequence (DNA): TGTGCCAGCAGTGAAGCCCTCCGAGGGGGCTCCTACGAGCAGTACTTC. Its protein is CASSEALRGGSYEQYF.

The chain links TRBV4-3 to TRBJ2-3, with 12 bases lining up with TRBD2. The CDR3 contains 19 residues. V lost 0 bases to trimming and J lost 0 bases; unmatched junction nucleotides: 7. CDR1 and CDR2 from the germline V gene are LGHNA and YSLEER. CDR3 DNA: TGCGCCAGCAGCCAAGATGCGGGACTAGCGGGTCTTAGCACAGATACGCAGTATTTT. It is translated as CASSQDAGLAGLSTDTQYF.

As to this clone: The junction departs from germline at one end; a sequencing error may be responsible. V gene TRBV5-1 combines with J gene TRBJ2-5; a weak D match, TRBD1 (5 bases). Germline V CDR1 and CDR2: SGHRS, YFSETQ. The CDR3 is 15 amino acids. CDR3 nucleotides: TGCGCCAGCAGCACCCTAGGGGCAGGGCAAGGGACCCAGTACTTC. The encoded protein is CASSTLGAGQGTQYF. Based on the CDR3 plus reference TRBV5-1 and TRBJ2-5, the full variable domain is KAGVTQTPRYLIKTRGQQVTLSCSPISGHRSVSWYQQTPGQGLQFLFEYFSETQRNKGNFPGRFSGRQFSNSRSEMNVSTLELGDSALYLCASSTLGAGQGTQYFGPGTRLLVL.

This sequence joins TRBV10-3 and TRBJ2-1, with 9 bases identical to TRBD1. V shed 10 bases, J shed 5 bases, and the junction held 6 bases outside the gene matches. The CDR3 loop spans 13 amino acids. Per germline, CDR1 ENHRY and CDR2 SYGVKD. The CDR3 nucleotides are TGTGCCACCGCCAGACAGGGGGACAATGAGCAGTTCTTC. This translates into CATARQGDNEQFF.

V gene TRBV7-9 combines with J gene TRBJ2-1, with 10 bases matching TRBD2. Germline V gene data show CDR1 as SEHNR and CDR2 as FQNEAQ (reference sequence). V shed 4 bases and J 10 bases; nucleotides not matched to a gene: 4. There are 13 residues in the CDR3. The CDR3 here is CASSSSTSGEQFF. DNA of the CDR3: TGTGCCAGCAGCTCCTCGACTAGCGGGGAGCAGTTCTTC.